This T cell receptor (beta chain) appears in the sequencing data of a study of cytomegalovirus exposure and HLA in healthy donors. Study-wide results and limits: Most TCR sequences proved rare, with some public TCRs found in many donors.

Comment on this clone: Antigen specificity is unknown.

The CDR3 loop spans 14 amino acids. Losses at the gene ends were 4 bases for V and 3 bases for J; bases not matched to a gene: 3. CDR1 and CDR2 from the germline V gene are SGDLS and YYNGEE. The method was immunoSEQ multiplex PCR; TCRdb's version includes in-frame clones alone and lacks a portion of them. The table lists 200,000 to 250,000 clones, roughly 84% of them singletons. Sequenced input: PBMCs. This sequence joins TRBV9 and TRBJ2-7, with TRBD1 identical over 11 bases. The receptor was isolated from a woman younger than 30 in good health and CMV-seropositive. The CDR3 DNA reads as TGTGCCAGCAGCATGGGACAGGGGGGCTACGAGCAGTACTTC. Amino acid sequence: CASSMGQGGYEQYF.